This T cell receptor (beta chain) originates from a study of cytomegalovirus exposure and HLA in healthy donors. Whole-study results and caveats: TCR beta chains numbering about 160 were designated cytomegalovirus-associated.

With respect to this clone: Its antigen remains unknown.

Germline lookup yields CDR1 LNHDA and CDR2 SQIVND (reference sequence). The CDR3 extends over 12 amino acids. Deletions cut 4 bases from V and 3 bases from J, with 7 bases between. 13 Jbeta primers and 60 Vbeta primers were used for the PCR. Clones were read by immunoSEQ multiplex PCR, and TCRdb kept only the in-frame ones, dropping some. This table has around 150,000 clones, 60% to 85% appearing once. The rearrangement uses TRBV19 and TRBJ2-7, with D possibly TRBD1 on 6 matching bases. The sample was PBMCs. The receptor comes from a female donor in good health and CMV-seropositive. In DNA, the CDR3 is TGTGCCAGTAGTAAACAGGGCTACGAGCAGTACTTC. Amino acids: CASSKQGYEQYF.